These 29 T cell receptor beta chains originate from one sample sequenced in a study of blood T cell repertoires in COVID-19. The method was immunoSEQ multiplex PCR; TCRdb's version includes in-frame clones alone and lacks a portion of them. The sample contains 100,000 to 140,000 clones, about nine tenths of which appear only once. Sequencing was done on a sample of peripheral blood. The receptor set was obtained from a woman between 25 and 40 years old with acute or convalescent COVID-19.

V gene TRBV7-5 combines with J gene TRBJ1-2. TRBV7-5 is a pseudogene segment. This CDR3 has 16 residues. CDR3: CARSFAGSGRNYGYTF. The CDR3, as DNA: TGTGCCAGAAGCTTCGCAGGGAGCGGGCGCAACTATGGCTACACCTTC.

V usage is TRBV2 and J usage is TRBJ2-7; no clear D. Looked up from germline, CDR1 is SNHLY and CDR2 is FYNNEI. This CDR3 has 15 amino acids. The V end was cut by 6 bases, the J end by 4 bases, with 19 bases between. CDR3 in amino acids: CASRIGTASSYEQYF. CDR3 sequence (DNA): TGTGCCAGCAGGATAGGAACAGCCTCGTCTTACGAGCAGTACTTC.

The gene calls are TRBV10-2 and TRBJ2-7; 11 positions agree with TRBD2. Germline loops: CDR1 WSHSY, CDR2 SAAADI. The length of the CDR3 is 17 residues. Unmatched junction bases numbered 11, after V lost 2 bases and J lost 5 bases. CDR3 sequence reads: CASSERRLAGGLDEQYF. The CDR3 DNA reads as TGCGCCAGCAGTGAGAGAAGGCTAGCGGGAGGTCTCGACGAGCAGTACTTC.

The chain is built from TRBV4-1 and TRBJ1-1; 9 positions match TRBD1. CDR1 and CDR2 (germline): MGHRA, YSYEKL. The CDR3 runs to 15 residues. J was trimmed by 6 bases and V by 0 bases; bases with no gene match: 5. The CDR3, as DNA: TGCGCCAGCAGCCAAGACGGACAGGGGATCTCTGAAGCTTTCTTT. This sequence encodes CASSQDGQGISEAFF.

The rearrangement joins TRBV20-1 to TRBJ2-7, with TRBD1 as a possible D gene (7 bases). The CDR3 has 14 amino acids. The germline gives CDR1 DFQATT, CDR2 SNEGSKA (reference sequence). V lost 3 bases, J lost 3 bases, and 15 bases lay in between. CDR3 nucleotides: TGCAGTGCTAGTGGTCCAGGGGGAGGCTACGAGCAGTACTTC. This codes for CSASGPGGGYEQYF.

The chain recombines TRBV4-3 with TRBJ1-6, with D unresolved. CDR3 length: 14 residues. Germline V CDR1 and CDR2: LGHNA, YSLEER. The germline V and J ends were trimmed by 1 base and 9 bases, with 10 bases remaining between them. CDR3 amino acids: CASSQGRTSSPLHF. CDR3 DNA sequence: TGCGCCAGCAGCCAAGGGCGGACTTCTTCACCCCTCCACTTT.

DNA for the CDR3: TGTGCCAGCAGTTTATGGGGACAGCCAGCAACTAATGAAAAACTGTTTTTT. This translates into CASSLWGQPATNEKLFF. The rearrangement uses TRBV28 and TRBJ1-4, with 7 bases matching TRBD1. There are 17 residues in the CDR3. Germline V gene sequence: CDR1 MDHEN, CDR2 SYDVKM. V gave up 0 bases and J gave up 0 bases; unmatched junction bases: 4.

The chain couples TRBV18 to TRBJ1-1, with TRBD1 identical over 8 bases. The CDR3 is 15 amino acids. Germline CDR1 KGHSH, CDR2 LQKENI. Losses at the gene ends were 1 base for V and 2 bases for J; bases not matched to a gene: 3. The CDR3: CASSPRGQVNTEAFF. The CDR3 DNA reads TGTGCCAGCTCACCACGGGGACAGGTCAACACTGAAGCTTTCTTT.

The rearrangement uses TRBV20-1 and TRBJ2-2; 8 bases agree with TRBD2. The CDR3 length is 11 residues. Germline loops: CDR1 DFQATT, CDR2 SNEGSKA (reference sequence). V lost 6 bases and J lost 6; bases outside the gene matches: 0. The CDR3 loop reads CSAGGAGELFF. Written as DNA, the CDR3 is TGCAGTGCCGGGGGGGCCGGGGAGCTGTTTTTT.

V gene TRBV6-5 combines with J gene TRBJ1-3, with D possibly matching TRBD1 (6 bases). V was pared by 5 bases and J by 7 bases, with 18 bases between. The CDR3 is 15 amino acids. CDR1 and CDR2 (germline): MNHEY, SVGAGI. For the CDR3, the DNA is TGTGCCAGCAGTCCCCACACGGAAAGGGGGAACACCATATATTTT. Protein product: CASSPHTERGNTIYF.

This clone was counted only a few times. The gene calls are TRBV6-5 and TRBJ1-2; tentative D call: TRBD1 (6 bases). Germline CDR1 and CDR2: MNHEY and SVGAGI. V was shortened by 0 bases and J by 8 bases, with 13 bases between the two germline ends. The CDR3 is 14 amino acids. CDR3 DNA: TGTGCCAGCAGTTACTCGGGACAAGGGCGCGGCTACACCTTC. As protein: CASSYSGQGRGYTF.

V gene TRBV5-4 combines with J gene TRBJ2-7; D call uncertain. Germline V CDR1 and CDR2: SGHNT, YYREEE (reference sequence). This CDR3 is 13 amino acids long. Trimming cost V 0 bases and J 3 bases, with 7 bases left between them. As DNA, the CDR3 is TGTGCCAGCAGCTTGGCCGACAACTACGAGCAGTACTTC. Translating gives CASSLADNYEQYF.

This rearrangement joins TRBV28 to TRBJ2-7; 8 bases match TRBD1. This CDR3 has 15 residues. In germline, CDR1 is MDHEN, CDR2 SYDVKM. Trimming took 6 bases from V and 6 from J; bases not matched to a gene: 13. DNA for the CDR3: TGTGCCAGCAGCCGACTGGACAGGGACGCTGCCGAGCAGTACTTC. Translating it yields CASSRLDRDAAEQYF. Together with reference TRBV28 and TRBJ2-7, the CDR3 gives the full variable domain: DVKVTQSSRYLVKRTGEKVFLECVQDMDHENMFWYRQDPGLGLRLIYFSYDVKMKEKGDIPEGYSVSREKKERFSLILESASTNQTSMYLCASSRLDRDAAEQYFGPGTRLTVT.

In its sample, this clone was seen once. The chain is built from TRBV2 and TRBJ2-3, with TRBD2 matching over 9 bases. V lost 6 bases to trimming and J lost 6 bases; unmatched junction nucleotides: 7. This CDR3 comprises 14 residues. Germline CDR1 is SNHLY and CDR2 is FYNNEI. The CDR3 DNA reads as TGTGCCAGCAGAACCCTTAGCGGGGGTGATACGCAGTATTTT. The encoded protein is CASRTLSGGDTQYF.

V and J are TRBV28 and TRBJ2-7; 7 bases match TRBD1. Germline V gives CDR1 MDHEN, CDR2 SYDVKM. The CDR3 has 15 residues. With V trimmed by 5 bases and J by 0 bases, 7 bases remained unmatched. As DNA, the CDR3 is TGTGCCAGCAGTGGAAACAGGGGAAGCTCCTACGAGCAGTACTTC. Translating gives CASSGNRGSSYEQYF.

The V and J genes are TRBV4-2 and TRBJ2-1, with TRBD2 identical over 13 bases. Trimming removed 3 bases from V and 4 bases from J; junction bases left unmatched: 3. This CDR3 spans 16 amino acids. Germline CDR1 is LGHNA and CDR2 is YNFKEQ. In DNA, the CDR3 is TGTGCCAGCAGCCATCTACTAGCGGGGGGGTACAATGAGCAGTTCTTC. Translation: CASSHLLAGGYNEQFF.

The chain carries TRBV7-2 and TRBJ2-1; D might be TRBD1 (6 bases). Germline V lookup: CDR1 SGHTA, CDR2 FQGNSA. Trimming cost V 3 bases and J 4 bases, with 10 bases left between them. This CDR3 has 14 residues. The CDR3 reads CASSFTGLYNEQFF. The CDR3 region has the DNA TGTGCCAGCAGCTTCACAGGGCTTTACAATGAGCAGTTCTTC.

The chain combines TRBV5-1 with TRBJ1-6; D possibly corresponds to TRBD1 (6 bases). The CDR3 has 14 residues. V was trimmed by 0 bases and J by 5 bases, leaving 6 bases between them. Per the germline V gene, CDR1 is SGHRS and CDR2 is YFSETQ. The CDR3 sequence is CASSLDRDNSPLHF. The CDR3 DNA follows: TGCGCCAGCAGCTTGGACAGGGATAATTCACCCCTCCACTTT.

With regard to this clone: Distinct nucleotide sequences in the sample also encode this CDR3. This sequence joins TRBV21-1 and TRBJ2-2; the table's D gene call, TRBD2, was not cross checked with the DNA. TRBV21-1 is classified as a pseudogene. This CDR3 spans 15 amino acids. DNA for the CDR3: TGTGCCAGCAGCAAACGCGAGCGAGGCACCGGGGAGCTGTTTTTT. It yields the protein CASSKRERGTGELFF.

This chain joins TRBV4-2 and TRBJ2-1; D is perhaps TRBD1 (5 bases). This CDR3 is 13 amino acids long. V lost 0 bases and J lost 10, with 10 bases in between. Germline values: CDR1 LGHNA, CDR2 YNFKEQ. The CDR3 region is CASSQDRADEQFF. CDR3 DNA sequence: TGTGCCAGCAGCCAAGACAGGGCTGACGAGCAGTTCTTC.

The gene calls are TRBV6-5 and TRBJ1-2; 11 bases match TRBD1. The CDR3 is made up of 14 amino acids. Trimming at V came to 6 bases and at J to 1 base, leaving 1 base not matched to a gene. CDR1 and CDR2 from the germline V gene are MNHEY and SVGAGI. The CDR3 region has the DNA TGTGCCAGCAGGGGGACAGGGGGTAACTATGGCTACACCTTC. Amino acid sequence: CASRGTGGNYGYTF.

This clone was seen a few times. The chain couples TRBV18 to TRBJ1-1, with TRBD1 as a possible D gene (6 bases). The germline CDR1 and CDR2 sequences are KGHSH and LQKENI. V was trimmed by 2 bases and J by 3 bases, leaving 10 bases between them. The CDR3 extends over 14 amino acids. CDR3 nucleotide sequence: TGTGCCAGCTCACCAGGACAGTCTTACACTGAAGCTTTCTTT. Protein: CASSPGQSYTEAFF.

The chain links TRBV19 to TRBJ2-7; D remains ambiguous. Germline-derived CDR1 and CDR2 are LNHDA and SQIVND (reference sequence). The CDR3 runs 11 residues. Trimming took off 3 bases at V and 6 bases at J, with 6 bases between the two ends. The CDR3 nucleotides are TGTGCCAGTAGTATTGGCAGCGAGCAGTACTTC. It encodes CASSIGSEQYF.

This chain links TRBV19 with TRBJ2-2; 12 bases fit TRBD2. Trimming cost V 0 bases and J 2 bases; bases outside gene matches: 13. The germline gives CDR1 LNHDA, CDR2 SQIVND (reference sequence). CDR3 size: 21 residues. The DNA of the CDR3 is TGTGCCAGTAGTATAGAGGTACTAGCGGGAGGATCGTGGGGTAACACCGGGGAGCTGTTTTTT. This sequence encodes CASSIEVLAGGSWGNTGELFF.

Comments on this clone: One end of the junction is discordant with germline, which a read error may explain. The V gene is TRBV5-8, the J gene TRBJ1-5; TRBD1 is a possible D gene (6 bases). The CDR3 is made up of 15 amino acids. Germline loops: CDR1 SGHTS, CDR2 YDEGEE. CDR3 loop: CASSWDMVSSQPQHF. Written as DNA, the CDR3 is TGTGCCAGCAGCTGGGACATGGTGAGCAGTCAGCCCCAGCATTTT.

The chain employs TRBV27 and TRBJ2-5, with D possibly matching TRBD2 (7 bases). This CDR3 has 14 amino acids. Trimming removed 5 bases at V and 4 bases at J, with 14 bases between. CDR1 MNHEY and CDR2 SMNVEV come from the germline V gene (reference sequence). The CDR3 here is CASSPRGGRETQYF. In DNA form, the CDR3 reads TGTGCCAGCAGTCCCCGCGGGGGCCGAGAGACCCAGTACTTC.

CDR3 sequence: CASSQKQGWDEQYF. The CDR3, as DNA: TGTGCCAGCAGTCAGAAACAGGGGTGGGACGAGCAGTACTTC. The chain recombines TRBV6-5 with TRBJ2-7; 7 nucleotides match TRBD1. The CDR3 extends over 14 amino acids. Germline assignment: CDR1 MNHEY and CDR2 SVGAGI. With 5 bases clipped from V and 5 bases from J, the junction kept 9 bases outside the gene matches.

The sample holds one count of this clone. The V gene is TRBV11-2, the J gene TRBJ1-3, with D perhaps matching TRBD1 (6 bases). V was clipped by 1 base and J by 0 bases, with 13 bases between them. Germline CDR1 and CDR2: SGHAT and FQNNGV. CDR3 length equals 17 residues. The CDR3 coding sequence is TGTGCCAGCAGCTTAGTGGGACACCCAGCCTCTGGAAACACCATATATTTT. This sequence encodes CASSLVGHPASGNTIYF.

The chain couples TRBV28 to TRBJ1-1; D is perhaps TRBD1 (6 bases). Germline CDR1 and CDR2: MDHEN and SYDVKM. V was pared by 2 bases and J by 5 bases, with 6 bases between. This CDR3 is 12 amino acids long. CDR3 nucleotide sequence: TGTGCCAGCAGTTTAAGGGGGACTGAAGCTTTCTTT. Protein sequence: CASSLRGTEAFF.